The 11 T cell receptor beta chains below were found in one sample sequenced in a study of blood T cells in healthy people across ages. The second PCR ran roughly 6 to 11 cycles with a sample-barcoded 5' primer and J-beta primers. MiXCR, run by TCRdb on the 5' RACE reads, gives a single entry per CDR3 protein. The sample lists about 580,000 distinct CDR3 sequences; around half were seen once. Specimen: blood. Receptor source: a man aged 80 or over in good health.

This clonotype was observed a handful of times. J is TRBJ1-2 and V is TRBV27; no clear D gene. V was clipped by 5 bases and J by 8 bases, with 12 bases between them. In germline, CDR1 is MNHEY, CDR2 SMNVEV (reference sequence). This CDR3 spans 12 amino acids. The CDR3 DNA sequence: TGTGCCAGCAGTCCTCCCTCGGGGGGCTACACCTTC. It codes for CASSPPSGGYTF.

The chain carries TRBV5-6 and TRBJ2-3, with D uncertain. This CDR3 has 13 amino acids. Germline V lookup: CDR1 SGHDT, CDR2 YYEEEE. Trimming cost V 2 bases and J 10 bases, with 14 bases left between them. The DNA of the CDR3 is TGTGCCAGCAGCTTCCTTACCAGCAATGCGCAGTATTTT. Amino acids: CASSFLTSNAQYF.

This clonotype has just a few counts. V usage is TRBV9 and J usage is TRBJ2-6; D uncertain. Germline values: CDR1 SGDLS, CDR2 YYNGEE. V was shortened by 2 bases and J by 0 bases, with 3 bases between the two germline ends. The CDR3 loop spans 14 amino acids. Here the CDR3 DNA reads TGTGCCAGCAGCGTCCACTCTGGGGCCAACGTCCTGACTTTC. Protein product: CASSVHSGANVLTF.

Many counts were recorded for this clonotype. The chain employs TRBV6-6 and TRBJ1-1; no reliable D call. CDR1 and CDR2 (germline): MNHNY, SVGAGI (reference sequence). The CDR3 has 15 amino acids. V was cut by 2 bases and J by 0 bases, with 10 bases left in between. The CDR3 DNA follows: TGTGCCAGCAGTTACCCCAAGGGTATGAACACTGAAGCTTTCTTT. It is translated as CASSYPKGMNTEAFF.

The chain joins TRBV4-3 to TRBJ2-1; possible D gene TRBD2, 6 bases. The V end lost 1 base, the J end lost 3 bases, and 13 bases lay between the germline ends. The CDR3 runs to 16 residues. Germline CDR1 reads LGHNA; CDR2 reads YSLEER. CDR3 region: CASSQAVADIYNEQFF. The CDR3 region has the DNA TGCGCCAGCAGCCAAGCGGTAGCGGATATCTACAATGAGCAGTTCTTC.

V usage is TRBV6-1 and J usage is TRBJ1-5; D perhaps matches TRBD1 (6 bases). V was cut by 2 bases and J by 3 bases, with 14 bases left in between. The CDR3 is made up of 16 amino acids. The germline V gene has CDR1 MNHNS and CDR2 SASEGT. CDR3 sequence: CASSEITGPLNQPQHF. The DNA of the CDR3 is TGTGCCAGCAGTGAAATTACAGGGCCCCTCAATCAGCCCCAGCATTTT.

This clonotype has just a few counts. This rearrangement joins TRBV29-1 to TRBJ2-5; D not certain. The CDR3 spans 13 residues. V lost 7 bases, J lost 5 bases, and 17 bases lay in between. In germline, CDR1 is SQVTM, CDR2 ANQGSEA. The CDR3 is CSAPPNLGETQYF. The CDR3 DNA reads TGCAGCGCGCCCCCAAACCTTGGGGAGACCCAGTACTTC.

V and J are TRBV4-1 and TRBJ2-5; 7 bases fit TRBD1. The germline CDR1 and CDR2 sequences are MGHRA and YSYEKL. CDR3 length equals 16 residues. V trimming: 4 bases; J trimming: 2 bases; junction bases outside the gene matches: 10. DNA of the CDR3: TGCGCCAGCAGCCCCAGACAGGGTAGCGTGCAAGAGACCCAGTACTTC. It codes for CASSPRQGSVQETQYF.

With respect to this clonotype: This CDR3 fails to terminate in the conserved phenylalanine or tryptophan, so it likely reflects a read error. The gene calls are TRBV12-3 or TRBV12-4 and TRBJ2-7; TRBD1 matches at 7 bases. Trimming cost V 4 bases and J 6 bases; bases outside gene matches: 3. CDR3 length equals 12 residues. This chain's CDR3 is CASSWTGSEQYL. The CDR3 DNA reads TGTGCCAGCAGTTGGACAGGATCCGAGCAGTACCTC.

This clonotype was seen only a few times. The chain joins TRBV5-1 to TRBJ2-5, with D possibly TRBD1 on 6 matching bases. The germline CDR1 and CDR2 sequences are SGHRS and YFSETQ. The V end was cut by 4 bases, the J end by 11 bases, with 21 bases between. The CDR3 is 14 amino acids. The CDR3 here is CASSRGQSINEQYF. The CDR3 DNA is TGCGCCAGCAGCCGAGGACAGTCCATCAATGAGCAGTACTTC.

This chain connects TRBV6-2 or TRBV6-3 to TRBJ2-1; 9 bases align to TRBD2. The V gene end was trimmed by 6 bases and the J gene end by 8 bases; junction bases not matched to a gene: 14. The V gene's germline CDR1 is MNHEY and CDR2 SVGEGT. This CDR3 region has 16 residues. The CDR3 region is CASRPRGGRVGDEQFF. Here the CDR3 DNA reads TGTGCCAGCAGACCACGTGGCGGGAGGGTTGGCGATGAGCAGTTCTTC.